This T cell receptor (beta chain) was sequenced for a study of shared clonotypes between healthy human individuals. Germline assignment: CDR1 GTSNPN and CDR2 SVGIG (reference sequence). The CDR3 totals 13 residues. Trimming took 5 bases from V and 5 from J; bases not matched to a gene: 5. Produced via immunoSEQ multiplex PCR; TCRdb's table is partial and in-frame only. Among around 530,000 clones, roughly 72% were seen once, and the ten largest hold 12%. The receptor was isolated from a woman in her thirties or forties in good health. Some clones in this sample may be carry-over from other donors' samples. The sequenced material came from PBMCs. The V gene is TRBV30, the J gene TRBJ2-3, with 9 bases matching TRBD2. The CDR3 reads CAWELAGEDTQYF. The CDR3 bases are TGTGCCTGGGAATTAGCGGGAGAAGATACGCAGTATTTT.